This paragraph reports one T cell receptor (beta chain). CDR1 and CDR2 (germline): SGHNT, YYREEE (reference sequence). Deletions cut 4 bases from V and 9 bases from J, with 23 bases between. There are 16 residues in the CDR3. As handled by the study authors: Estimation of nucleated cell counts relied on the amplification of reference gene primers. Generated by immunoSEQ multiplex PCR, the TCRdb table keeps only in-frame clones and is missing some. V and J calls plus clone size are reproduced from that table; the DNA served to infer D and trimming. Here the sample spans some 400,000 clones, roughly 90% being singletons. This sample was included in a study of blood T cell repertoires in COVID-19. Study details: Acute and convalescent COVID-19 specimens originated in the United States, Italy and Spain.

The sample taken for sequencing was peripheral blood. V gene TRBV5-4 combines with J gene TRBJ2-1; D is possibly TRBD2 (7 bases). The TCR comes from a man younger than 30 with active or convalescent COVID-19. The CDR3 spells CASSPRGAGAFGEQFF. The CDR3 nucleotides are TGTGCCAGCAGCCCAAGGGGGGCGGGGGCCTTCGGTGAGCAGTTCTTC. Based on the CDR3 plus reference TRBV5-4 and TRBJ2-1, the full variable domain is ETGVTQSPTHLIKTRGQQVTLRCSSQSGHNTVSWYQQALGQGPQFIFQYYREEENGRGNFPPRFSGLQFPNYSSELNVNALELDDSALYLCASSPRGAGAFGEQFFGPGTRLTVL.